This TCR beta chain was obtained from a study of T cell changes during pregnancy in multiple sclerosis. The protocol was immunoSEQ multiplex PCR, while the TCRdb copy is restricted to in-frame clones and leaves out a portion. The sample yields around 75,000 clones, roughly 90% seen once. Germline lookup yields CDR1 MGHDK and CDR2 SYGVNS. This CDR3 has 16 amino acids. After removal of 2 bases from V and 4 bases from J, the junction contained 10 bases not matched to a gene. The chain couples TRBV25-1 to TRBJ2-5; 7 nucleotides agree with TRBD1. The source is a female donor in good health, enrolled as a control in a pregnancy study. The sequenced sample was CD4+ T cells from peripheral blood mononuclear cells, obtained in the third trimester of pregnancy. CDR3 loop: CASSEGRSRDRETQYF. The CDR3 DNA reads TGTGCCAGCAGTGAAGGTCGCAGCCGGGACAGAGAGACCCAGTACTTC.